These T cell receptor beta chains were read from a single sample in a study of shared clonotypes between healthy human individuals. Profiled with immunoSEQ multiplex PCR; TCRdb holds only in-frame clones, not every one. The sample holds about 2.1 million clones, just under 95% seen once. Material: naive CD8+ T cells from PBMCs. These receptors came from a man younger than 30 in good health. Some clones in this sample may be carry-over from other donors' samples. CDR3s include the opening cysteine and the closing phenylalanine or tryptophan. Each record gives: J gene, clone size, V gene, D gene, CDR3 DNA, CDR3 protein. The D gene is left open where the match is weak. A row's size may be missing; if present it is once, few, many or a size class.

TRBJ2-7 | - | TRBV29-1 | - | TGCAGCGTTGGAGGCGCTCCCTACGAGCAGTACTTC | CSVGGAPYEQYF
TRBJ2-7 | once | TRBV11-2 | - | TGTGCCAGCAGCTTAGATGCGTTTTTGACCTACGAGCAGTACTTC | CASSLDAFLTYEQYF
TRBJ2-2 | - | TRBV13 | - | TGTGCCAGCAGCTCTAGGACATCCGCCACCGGGGAGCTGTTTTTT | CASSSRTSATGELFF
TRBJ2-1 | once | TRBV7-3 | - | TGTGCCAGCAGCCCCGCCCGAGGTATCGATGAGCAGTTCTTC | CASSPARGIDEQFF
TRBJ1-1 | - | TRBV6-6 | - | TGTGCCAGCAGTTACTCTTTGAACACTGAAGCTTTCTTT | CASSYSLNTEAFF
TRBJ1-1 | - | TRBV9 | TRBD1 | TGTGCCAGCAGCGGAGGACAGGGGGGGAACACTGAAGCTTTCTTT | CASSGGQGGNTEAFF
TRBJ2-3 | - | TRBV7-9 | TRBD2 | TGTGCCAGCAGCAGTCGACTAGCGGAAGAGAGCACAGATACGCAGTATTTT | CASSSRLAEESTDTQYF
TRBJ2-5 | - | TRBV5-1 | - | TGCGCCAGCAGCTTAGGGCAACTAGGAGCTTTCCAAGAGACCCAGTACTTC | CASSLGQLGAFQETQYF
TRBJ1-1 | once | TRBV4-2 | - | TGTGCCAGCAGCCCAACCCGGACAGCCCCGAACACTGAAGCTTTCTTT | CASSPTRTAPNTEAFF
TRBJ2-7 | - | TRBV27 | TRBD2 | TGTGCCAGCAGTCCAGGGACTAGCGGATCTTACGAGCAGTACTTC | CASSPGTSGSYEQYF